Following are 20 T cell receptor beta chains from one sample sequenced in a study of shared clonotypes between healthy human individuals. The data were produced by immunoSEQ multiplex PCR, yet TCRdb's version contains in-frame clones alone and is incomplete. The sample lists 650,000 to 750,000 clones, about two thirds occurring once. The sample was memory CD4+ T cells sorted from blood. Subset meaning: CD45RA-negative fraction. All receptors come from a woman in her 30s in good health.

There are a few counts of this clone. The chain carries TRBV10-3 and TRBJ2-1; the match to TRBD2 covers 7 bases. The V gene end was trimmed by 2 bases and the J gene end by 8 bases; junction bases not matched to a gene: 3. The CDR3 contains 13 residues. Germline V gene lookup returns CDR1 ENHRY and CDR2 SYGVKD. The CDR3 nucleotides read TGTGCCATCAGTGAGATGCTAGCGGATGAGCAGTTCTTC. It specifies CAISEMLADEQFF.

The CDR3 region has the DNA TGTGCCAGCATAGACCTTATGAACACTGAAGCTTTCTTT. Protein: CASIDLMNTEAFF. The rearrangement joins TRBV6-1 to TRBJ1-1; D remains unclear. The CDR3 contains 13 residues. Trimming took off 7 bases at V and 0 bases at J, with 9 bases between the two ends. Germline CDR1 reads MNHNS; CDR2 reads SASEGT.

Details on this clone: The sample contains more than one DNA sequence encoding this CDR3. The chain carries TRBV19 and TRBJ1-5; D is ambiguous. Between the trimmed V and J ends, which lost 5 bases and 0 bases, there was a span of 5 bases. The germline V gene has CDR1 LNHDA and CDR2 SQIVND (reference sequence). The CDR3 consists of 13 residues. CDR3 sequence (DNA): TGTGCCAGTAGTCAGTATAGCAATCAGCCCCAGCATTTT. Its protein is CASSQYSNQPQHF.

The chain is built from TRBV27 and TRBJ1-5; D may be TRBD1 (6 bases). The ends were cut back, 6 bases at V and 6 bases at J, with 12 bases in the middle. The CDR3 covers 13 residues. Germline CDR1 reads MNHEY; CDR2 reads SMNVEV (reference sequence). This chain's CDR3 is CASSTGSSQPQHF. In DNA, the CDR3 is TGTGCCAGCAGCACAGGGTCGAGTCAGCCCCAGCATTTT.

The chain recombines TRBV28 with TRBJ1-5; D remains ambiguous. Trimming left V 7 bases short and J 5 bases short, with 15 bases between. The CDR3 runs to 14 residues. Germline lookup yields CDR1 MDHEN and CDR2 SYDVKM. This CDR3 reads CASKGEGPHQPQHF. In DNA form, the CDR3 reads TGTGCCAGCAAAGGTGAGGGCCCGCATCAGCCCCAGCATTTT. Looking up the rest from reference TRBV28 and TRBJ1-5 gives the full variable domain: DVKVTQSSRYLVKRTGEKVFLECVQDMDHENMFWYRQDPGLGLRLIYFSYDVKMKEKGDIPEGYSVSREKKERFSLILESASTNQTSMYLCASKGEGPHQPQHFGDGTRLSIL.

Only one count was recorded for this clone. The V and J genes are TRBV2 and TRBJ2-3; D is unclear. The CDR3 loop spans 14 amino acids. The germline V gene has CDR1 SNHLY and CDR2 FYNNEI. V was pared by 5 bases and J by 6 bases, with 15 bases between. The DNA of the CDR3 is TGTGCCAGCAGTCCACAGCTCCGGGCGGATACGCAGTATTTT. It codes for CASSPQLRADTQYF.

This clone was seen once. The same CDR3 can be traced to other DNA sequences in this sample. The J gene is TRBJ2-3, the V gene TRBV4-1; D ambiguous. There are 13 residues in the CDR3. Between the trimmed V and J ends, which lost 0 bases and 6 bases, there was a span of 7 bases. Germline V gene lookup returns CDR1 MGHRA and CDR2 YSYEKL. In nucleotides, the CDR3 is TGCGCCAGCAGCCAAGAGGGTCGGGATACGCAGTATTTT. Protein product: CASSQEGRDTQYF.

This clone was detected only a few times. This CDR3 reads CASSLGGLETQYF. CDR3 bases: TGTGCCAGCAGCTTAGGGGGGTTAGAGACCCAGTACTTC. The V call is TRBV7-2, the J call TRBJ2-5; D is possibly TRBD1 or TRBD2 (5 bases each). The germline gives CDR1 SGHTA, CDR2 FQGNSA. The V and J ends lost 1 base and 4 bases respectively, with 7 bases between them. The length of the CDR3 is 13 residues.

The CDR3 protein is CASSSPSGASGRLEQYF. The CDR3 DNA sequence: TGTGCCAGCAGTTCTCCCTCAGGGGCTAGCGGGAGGCTTGAGCAGTACTTC. This chain connects TRBV28 to TRBJ2-7; 11 nucleotides agree with TRBD2. The germline V gene encodes CDR1 MDHEN and CDR2 SYDVKM. Germline trimming cut 4 bases from V and 7 bases from J; bases unmatched to any gene: 15. The length of the CDR3 is 17 residues.

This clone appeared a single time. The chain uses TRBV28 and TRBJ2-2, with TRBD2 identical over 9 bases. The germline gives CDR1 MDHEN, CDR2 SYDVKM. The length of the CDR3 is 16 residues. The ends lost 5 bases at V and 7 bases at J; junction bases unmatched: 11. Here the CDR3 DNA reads TGTGCCAGCAGTCTCACCCTTAGCGGGAGACACGGGGAGCTGTTTTTT. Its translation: CASSLTLSGRHGELFF.

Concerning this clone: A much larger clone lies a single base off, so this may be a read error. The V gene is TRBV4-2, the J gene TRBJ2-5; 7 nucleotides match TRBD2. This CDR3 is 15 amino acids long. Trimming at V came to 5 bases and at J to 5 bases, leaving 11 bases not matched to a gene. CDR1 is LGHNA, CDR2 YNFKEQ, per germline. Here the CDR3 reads CASSFGGGPGETQYF. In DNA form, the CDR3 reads TGTGCCAGCAGCTTCGGGGGAGGGCCGGGGGAGACCCAGTACTTC.

The CDR3 here is CASSRRDTHSYEQYF. For the CDR3, the DNA is TGCGCCAGCAGCCGGAGGGACACTCATTCCTACGAGCAGTACTTC. The chain combines TRBV5-1 with TRBJ2-7, with D possibly being TRBD1 or TRBD2 (6 bases each). Trimming removed 4 bases from V and 1 base from J, with 15 bases in between. The CDR3 runs to 15 residues. The germline V gene has CDR1 SGHRS and CDR2 YFSETQ.

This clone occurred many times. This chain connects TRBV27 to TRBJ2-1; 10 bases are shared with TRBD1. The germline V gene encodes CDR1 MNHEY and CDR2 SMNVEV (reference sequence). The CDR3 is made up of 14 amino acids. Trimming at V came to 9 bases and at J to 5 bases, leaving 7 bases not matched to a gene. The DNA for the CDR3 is TGTGCCAGTTTCCGGGACAGGGGAAACAATGAGCAGTTCTTC. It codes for CASFRDRGNNEQFF.

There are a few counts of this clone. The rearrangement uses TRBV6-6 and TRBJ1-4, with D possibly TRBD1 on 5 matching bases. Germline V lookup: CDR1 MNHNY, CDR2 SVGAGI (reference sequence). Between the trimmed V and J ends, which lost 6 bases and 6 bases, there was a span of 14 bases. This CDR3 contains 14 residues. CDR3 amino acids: CASRSEGMDEKLFF. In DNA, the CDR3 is TGTGCCAGCAGGTCGGAGGGGATGGATGAAAAACTGTTTTTT.

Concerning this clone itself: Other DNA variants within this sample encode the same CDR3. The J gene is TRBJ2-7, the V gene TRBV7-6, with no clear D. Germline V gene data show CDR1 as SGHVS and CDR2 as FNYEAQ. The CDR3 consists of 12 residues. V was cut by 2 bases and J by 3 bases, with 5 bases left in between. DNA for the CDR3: TGTGCCAGCAGCTTAAGTGGCTACGAGCAGTACTTC. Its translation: CASSLSGYEQYF.

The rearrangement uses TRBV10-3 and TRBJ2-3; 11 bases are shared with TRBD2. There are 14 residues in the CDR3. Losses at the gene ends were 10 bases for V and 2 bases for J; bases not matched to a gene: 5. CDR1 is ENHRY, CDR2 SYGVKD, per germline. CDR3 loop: CATGTSGYTDTQYF. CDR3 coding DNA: TGTGCCACCGGGACTAGCGGCTACACAGATACGCAGTATTTT.

For the CDR3, the DNA is TGTGCCAGCAGCTCTCAACTACAAGAGACCCAGTACTTC. It codes for CASSSQLQETQYF. The J gene is TRBJ2-5, the V gene TRBV7-2; D is uncertain. This CDR3 contains 13 residues. Germline CDR1 reads SGHTA; CDR2 reads FQGNSA. Deletions cut 4 bases from V and 2 bases from J, with 8 bases between.

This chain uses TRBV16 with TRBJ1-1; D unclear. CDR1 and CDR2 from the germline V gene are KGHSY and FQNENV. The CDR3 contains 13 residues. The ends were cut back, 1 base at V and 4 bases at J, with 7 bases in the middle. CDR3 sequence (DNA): TGTGCCAGCAGCCAATTACTGGGCACTGAAGCTTTCTTT. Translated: CASSQLLGTEAFF.

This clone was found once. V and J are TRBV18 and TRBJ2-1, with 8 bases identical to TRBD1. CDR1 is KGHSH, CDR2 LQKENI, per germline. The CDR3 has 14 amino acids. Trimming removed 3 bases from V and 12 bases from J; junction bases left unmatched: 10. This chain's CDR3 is CASSPGQAGRGQFF. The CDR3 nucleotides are TGTGCCAGCTCACCGGGACAGGCGGGGCGGGGGCAGTTCTTC.

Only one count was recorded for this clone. CDR3 sequence reads: CASSRQRRGYEQYF. In DNA, the CDR3 is TGTGCCAGCAGTAGGCAGAGGCGAGGCTACGAGCAGTACTTC. The chain employs TRBV6-5 and TRBJ2-7; D not certain. Trimming cost V 5 bases and J 3 bases, with 14 bases left between them. The CDR3 runs 14 residues. Germline assignment: CDR1 MNHEY and CDR2 SVGAGI.